This TCR beta chain was sequenced for a study of cytomegalovirus exposure and HLA in healthy donors. The PCR had 60 Vbeta and 13 Jbeta primers. Clones were read by immunoSEQ multiplex PCR, and TCRdb kept only the in-frame ones, dropping some. This sample carries over 80,000 clones, roughly 67% of them seen once, and the ten largest clones take 5.5% to 6.5%. This receptor was obtained from a boy aged 5-17 years in good health and CMV-seropositive. The sequenced sample was PBMCs.

In DNA, the CDR3 is TGTGCCAGCAGTTCCATACAGATAACTAATGAAAAACTGTTTTTT. Amino acids: CASSSIQITNEKLFF. The rearrangement uses TRBV6-5 and TRBJ1-4; D remains unclear. Germline CDR1 is MNHEY and CDR2 is SVGAGI. There are 15 residues in the CDR3. Trimming shortened V by 4 bases and J by 1 base, and 10 bases separated the two germline ends.